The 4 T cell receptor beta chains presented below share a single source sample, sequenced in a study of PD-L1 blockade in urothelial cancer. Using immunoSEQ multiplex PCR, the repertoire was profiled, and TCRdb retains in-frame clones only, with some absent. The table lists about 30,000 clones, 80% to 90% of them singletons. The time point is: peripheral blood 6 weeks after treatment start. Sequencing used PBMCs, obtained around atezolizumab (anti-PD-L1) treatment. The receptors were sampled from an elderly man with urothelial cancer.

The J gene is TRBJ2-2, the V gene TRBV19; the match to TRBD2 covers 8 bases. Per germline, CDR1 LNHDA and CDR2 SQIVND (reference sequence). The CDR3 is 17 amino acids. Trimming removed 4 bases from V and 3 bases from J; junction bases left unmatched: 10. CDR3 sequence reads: CASSTYGGGGDTGELFF. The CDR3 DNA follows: TGTGCCAGTAGTACCTACGGGGGGGGCGGCGACACCGGGGAGCTGTTTTTT.

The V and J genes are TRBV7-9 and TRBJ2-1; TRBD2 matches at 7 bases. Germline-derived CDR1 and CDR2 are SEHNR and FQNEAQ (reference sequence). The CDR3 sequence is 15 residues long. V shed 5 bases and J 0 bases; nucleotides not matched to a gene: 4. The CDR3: CASSTAGNSYNEQFF. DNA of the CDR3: TGTGCCAGCAGCACAGCGGGGAACTCCTACAATGAGCAGTTCTTC.

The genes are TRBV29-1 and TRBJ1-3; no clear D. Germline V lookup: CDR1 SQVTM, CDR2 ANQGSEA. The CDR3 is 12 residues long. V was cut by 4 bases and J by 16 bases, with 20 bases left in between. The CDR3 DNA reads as TGCAGCGTTGTAGCCGGAGCCAGCCTTCCGTATTTT. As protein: CSVVAGASLPYF. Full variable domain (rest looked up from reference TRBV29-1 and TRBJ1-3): SAVISQKPSRDICQRGTSLTIQCQVDSQVTMMFWYRQQPGQSLTLIATANQGSEATYESGFVIDKFPISRPNLTFSTLTVSNMSPEDSSIYLCSVVAGASLPYFGEGSWLTVV.

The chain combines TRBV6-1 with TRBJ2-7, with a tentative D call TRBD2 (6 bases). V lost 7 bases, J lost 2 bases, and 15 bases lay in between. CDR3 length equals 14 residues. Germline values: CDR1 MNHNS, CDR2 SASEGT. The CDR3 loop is CASISVEGPYEQYF. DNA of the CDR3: TGTGCCAGCATCTCAGTGGAGGGGCCCTACGAGCAGTACTTC.